The sample holds a few counts of the clone carrying this T cell receptor (beta chain). Its antigen is unknown. This sample is drawn from a study of T cell repertoires in cytomegalovirus infection. The overall study: Public TCR beta signature analysis indicated the presence of both CMV infection and matching HLA type.

TCRdb reprocessed the reads via MiXCR and lists one record per CDR3 protein. The table lists 310,000 or so distinct CDR3 sequences, roughly 25% of them singletons. Whole-study findings and limits: Pooled public TCR beta family frequency picked out CMV carriers with the relevant HLA. Dominating the ex vivo response were HLA-C-restricted CMV-specific TCR beta clonotypes.

Sequencing used PBMCs. This clonotype was sampled from a human donor in good health (CMV status not recorded). Some clones in this sample may be carry-over from other donors' samples.

The CDR3 is CSASGQGGFGTEAFF. The CDR3 region has the DNA TGCAGTGCATCGGGACAGGGTGGATTCGGCACTGAAGCTTTCTTT. The genes are TRBV20-1 and TRBJ1-1, with TRBD1 matching 9 bases. V lost 6 bases, J lost 4 bases, and 12 bases stayed unmatched. CDR1 and CDR2 from the germline V gene are DFQATT and SNEGSKA (reference sequence). This CDR3 is 15 amino acids long.